The 23 T cell receptor beta chains presented below share a single source sample, sequenced in a study of blood T cell repertoires in COVID-19. Only in-frame clones appear in the TCRdb table, and some are missing; sequencing was by immunoSEQ multiplex PCR. The top ten clones hold under 3% of a sample with about 170,000 clones, around 87% of them seen once. The sequenced material came from peripheral blood. The receptors originated from a woman of 80 years or more with COVID-19, enrolled during active disease.

The chain has TRBV6-2 or TRBV6-3 and TRBJ2-5; the match to TRBD2 covers 12 bases. Germline trimming cut 6 bases from V and 4 bases from J; bases unmatched to any gene: 3. Germline lookup yields CDR1 MNHEY and CDR2 SVGEGT. The CDR3 consists of 14 residues. For the CDR3, the DNA is TGTGCCAGCAGCCCGGGACTAGCGGGAGAGACCCAGTACTTC. Protein sequence: CASSPGLAGETQYF.

The V and J genes are TRBV7-9 and TRBJ2-3; unclear D gene. The V end lost 5 bases, the J end lost 2 bases, and 8 bases lay between the germline ends. This CDR3 region has 13 residues. Germline CDR1 and CDR2: SEHNR and FQNEAQ (reference sequence). CDR3 sequence reads: CASSIYLTDTQYF. In DNA, the CDR3 is TGTGCCAGCAGCATCTATCTCACAGATACGCAGTATTTT. Full variable domain (rest looked up from reference TRBV7-9 and TRBJ2-3): DTGVSQNPRHKITKRGQNVTFRCDPISEHNRLYWYRQTLGQGPEFLTYFQNEAQLEKSRLLSDRFSAERPKGSFSTLEIQRTEQGDSAMYLCASSIYLTDTQYFGPGTRLTVL.

The chain has TRBV6-5 and TRBJ1-1, with 7 positions matching TRBD1. The J segment lost 3 bases and the V segment lost 7 bases, leaving 5 bases of the junction unmatched. The CDR3 has 13 residues. The germline V gene encodes CDR1 MNHEY and CDR2 SVGAGI. The CDR3 loop reads CASNHDRDTEAFF. The DNA of the CDR3 is TGTGCCAGCAATCACGACAGGGACACTGAAGCTTTCTTT.

In the case of this clone: The sample contains more than one DNA sequence encoding this CDR3. The rearrangement links TRBV9 to TRBJ2-5; tentative D call: TRBD2 (5 bases). V was cut by 1 base and J by 5 bases, with 12 bases left in between. CDR3 length equals 14 residues. The germline V gene encodes CDR1 SGDLS and CDR2 YYNGEE. The CDR3 DNA reads TGTGCCAGCAGCGTAACGGGGTTGCGCGAGACCCAGTACTTC. Residues: CASSVTGLRETQYF.

There are a few counts of this clone. Other DNA sequences in the same sample also yield this CDR3. The chain joins TRBV6-4 to TRBJ1-1; no clear D gene. Deletions cut 4 bases from V and 0 bases from J, with 6 bases between. The germline CDR1 and CDR2 sequences are MRHNA and SNTAGT. The CDR3 has 13 amino acids. This CDR3 reads CASSAQMNTEAFF. The CDR3 DNA reads as TGTGCCAGCAGTGCCCAGATGAACACTGAAGCTTTCTTT.

The rearrangement joins TRBV6-5 to TRBJ1-5; possible D gene TRBD1, 6 bases. The germline V gene has CDR1 MNHEY and CDR2 SVGAGI. With 9 bases removed from V and 1 base from J, the gap between germline ends came to 13 bases. The CDR3 is made up of 14 amino acids. The CDR3 DNA follows: TGTGCCAGTTTAATCAGGGGAAGCAATCAGCCCCAGCATTTT. It specifies CASLIRGSNQPQHF.

V is TRBV29-1 and J is TRBJ1-4, with D perhaps matching TRBD1 (6 bases). Germline V CDR1 and CDR2: SQVTM, ANQGSEA. V gave up 4 bases and J gave up 7 bases, with 19 bases separating them. The CDR3 has 15 amino acids. The CDR3 region has the DNA TGCAGCGTTGTACTTAGGGGGAACCAATTTGAAAAACTGTTTTTT. As protein: CSVVLRGNQFEKLFF.

The J gene is TRBJ1-5, the V gene TRBV3-1 (or the pseudogene TRBV3-2); D is perhaps TRBD1 (5 bases). This CDR3 spans 15 amino acids. Germline V lookup: CDR1 LGHDT, CDR2 YNNKEL (reference sequence). The V gene lost 1 base and the J gene lost 1 base, with 8 bases spanning the gap. The CDR3 sequence is CASSQGGWSNQPQHF. CDR3 sequence (DNA): TGTGCCAGCAGCCAAGGGGGCTGGAGCAATCAGCCCCAGCATTTT.

V is TRBV28 and J is TRBJ2-6; D is possibly TRBD1 (5 bases). The CDR3 has 17 residues. Between the trimmed V and J ends, which lost 2 bases and 0 bases, there was a span of 11 bases. In germline, CDR1 is MDHEN, CDR2 SYDVKM. CDR3 sequence (DNA): TGTGCCAGCAGTTTAAACAGGCTATACTCTGGGGCCAACGTCCTGACTTTC. It translates to CASSLNRLYSGANVLTF.

The chain employs TRBV9 and TRBJ1-5; D is undetermined. The germline gives CDR1 SGDLS, CDR2 YYNGEE. V lost 0 bases and J 4 bases, leaving 8 bases between the germline ends. The CDR3 has 14 amino acids. The CDR3 DNA is TGTGCCAGCAGCGTAGACAGCAATAATCAGCCCCAGCATTTT. Translated, it gives CASSVDSNNQPQHF.

The table lists this clone with a few counts. This chain links TRBV4-3 with TRBJ1-2; TRBD1 is a possible D gene (5 bases). CDR3 length equals 13 residues. Germline values: CDR1 LGHNA, CDR2 YSLEER. V lost 3 bases and J lost 2, with 7 bases in between. The CDR3 sequence is CASSQEGNYGYTF. The CDR3, as DNA: TGCGCCAGCAGCCAGGAGGGGAACTATGGCTACACCTTC.

V and J are TRBV12-3 or TRBV12-4 and TRBJ2-1, with a tentative D call TRBD1 (6 bases). The germline V and J ends were trimmed by 8 bases and 2 bases, with 10 bases remaining between them. CDR3 length: 13 amino acids. CDR3 amino acids: CASGQNPYNEQFF. In DNA form, the CDR3 reads TGTGCCAGCGGACAGAACCCCTACAATGAGCAGTTCTTC.

The genes are TRBV4-1 and TRBJ1-2; a possible D gene is TRBD1 (5 bases). CDR3 size: 13 residues. Germline V lookup: CDR1 MGHRA, CDR2 YSYEKL. Trimming shortened V by 0 bases and J by 4 bases, and 6 bases separated the two germline ends. As DNA, the CDR3 is TGCGCCAGCAGCCAAGATGGGGCCTATGGCTACACCTTC. Protein: CASSQDGAYGYTF.

This chain joins TRBV5-8 and TRBJ1-6; TRBD1 matches 7 bases. Per germline, CDR1 SGHTS and CDR2 YDEGEE. CDR3 length equals 19 residues. V was pared by 0 bases and J by 13 bases, with 22 bases of the junction left unmatched. The CDR3 is CASSLDASGGQILPMPLHF. The CDR3 DNA sequence: TGTGCCAGCAGCTTGGATGCGTCCGGGGGACAGATCCTACCCATGCCCCTCCACTTT. The full variable domain, with the rest looked up from reference TRBV5-8 and TRBJ1-6, is EAGVTQSPTHLIKTRGQQATLRCSPISGHTSVYWYQQALGLGLQFLLWYDEGEERNRGNFPPRFSGRQFPNYSSELNVNALELEDSALYLCASSLDASGGQILPMPLHFGNGTRLTVT.

This clone was counted a few times. This sequence joins TRBV7-2 and TRBJ2-1; 7 bases align to TRBD1. After removal of 5 bases from V and 4 bases from J, the junction contained 11 bases not matched to a gene. The CDR3 is 16 amino acids. Per germline, CDR1 SGHTA and CDR2 FQGNSA. The CDR3: CASSLDRQNRYNEQFF. CDR3 coding DNA: TGTGCCAGCAGCCTGGACAGGCAAAATCGTTACAATGAGCAGTTCTTC.

J is TRBJ2-7 and V is TRBV28; D gene uncertain. The CDR3 extends over 16 amino acids. V lost 3 bases, J lost 0 bases, and 15 bases lay in between. Germline V CDR1 and CDR2: MDHEN, SYDVKM. The CDR3 spells CASSFFLGVPSYEQYF. The CDR3 nucleotides read TGTGCCAGCAGTTTTTTTTTGGGCGTCCCCTCCTACGAGCAGTACTTC.

The chain employs TRBV5-6 and TRBJ1-5; 7 bases are shared with TRBD1. The CDR3 has 17 residues. V trimming: 4 bases; J trimming: 4 bases; junction bases outside the gene matches: 14. The germline gives CDR1 SGHDT, CDR2 YYEEEE. CDR3 sequence: CASSVSSPGTENQPQHF. CDR3 DNA: TGTGCCAGCAGCGTGTCATCCCCCGGGACAGAGAATCAGCCCCAGCATTTT.

This sequence joins TRBV28 and TRBJ2-2; 12 positions agree with TRBD1. The CDR3 extends over 17 amino acids. The ends lost 7 bases at V and 5 bases at J; junction bases unmatched: 11. Germline loops: CDR1 MDHEN, CDR2 SYDVKM. This chain's CDR3 is CASILAGTGGLTGELFF. The CDR3 nucleotides read TGTGCCAGCATATTGGCCGGGACAGGGGGCCTGACCGGGGAGCTGTTTTTT.

CDR3 amino acids: CASSAAQGVSGNTIYF. The CDR3 coding sequence is TGTGCCAGCAGCGCCGCACAGGGGGTCTCTGGAAACACCATATATTTT. The chain is built from TRBV7-9 and TRBJ1-3, with 8 positions matching TRBD1. Trimming took 5 bases from V and 0 from J; bases not matched to a gene: 6. CDR1 SEHNR and CDR2 FQNEAQ come from the germline V gene (reference sequence). There are 16 residues in the CDR3.

This clone came up a few times. The rearrangement uses TRBV19 and TRBJ1-2; possibly TRBD1 for D (5 bases). V lost 5 bases, J lost 8 bases, and 15 bases lay in between. Germline V gives CDR1 LNHDA, CDR2 SQIVND (reference sequence). This CDR3 region has 13 residues. This CDR3 is CASSFARGAGYTF. The CDR3 DNA sequence: TGTGCCAGTAGTTTCGCACGTGGGGCGGGCTACACCTTC.

This sequence joins TRBV9 and TRBJ2-1, with 7 bases matching TRBD2. Losses at the gene ends were 0 bases for V and 4 bases for J; bases not matched to a gene: 4. CDR1 is SGDLS, CDR2 YYNGEE, per germline. CDR3 length: 15 amino acids. The CDR3, as DNA: TGTGCCAGCAGCGTAGGCCCTAGCGGTTACAATGAGCAGTTCTTC. Translating it yields CASSVGPSGYNEQFF.

The chain joins TRBV9 to TRBJ1-1; D possibly corresponds to TRBD1 (5 bases). Germline V gene data show CDR1 as SGDLS and CDR2 as YYNGEE. CDR3 size: 15 residues. Deletions cut 4 bases from V and 10 bases from J, with 23 bases between. CDR3 loop: CASSRSGGGVEGAFF. The CDR3 coding sequence is TGTGCCAGCAGCCGTAGTGGCGGGGGGGTGGAAGGAGCTTTCTTT.

The chain carries TRBV5-1 and TRBJ2-2, with 7 bases identical to TRBD2. The CDR3 has 16 amino acids. Germline CDR1 is SGHRS and CDR2 is YFSETQ. Losses at the gene ends were 4 bases for V and 3 bases for J; bases not matched to a gene: 9. The CDR3 region has the DNA TGCGCCAGCAGCCCCAGGCGGGAGTTGTACACCGGGGAGCTGTTTTTT. Translating gives CASSPRRELYTGELFF. Full variable domain (missing parts from reference TRBV5-1 and TRBJ2-2): KAGVTQTPRYLIKTRGQQVTLSCSPISGHRSVSWYQQTPGQGLQFLFEYFSETQRNKGNFPGRFSGRQFSNSRSEMNVSTLELGDSALYLCASSPRRELYTGELFFGEGSRLTVL.